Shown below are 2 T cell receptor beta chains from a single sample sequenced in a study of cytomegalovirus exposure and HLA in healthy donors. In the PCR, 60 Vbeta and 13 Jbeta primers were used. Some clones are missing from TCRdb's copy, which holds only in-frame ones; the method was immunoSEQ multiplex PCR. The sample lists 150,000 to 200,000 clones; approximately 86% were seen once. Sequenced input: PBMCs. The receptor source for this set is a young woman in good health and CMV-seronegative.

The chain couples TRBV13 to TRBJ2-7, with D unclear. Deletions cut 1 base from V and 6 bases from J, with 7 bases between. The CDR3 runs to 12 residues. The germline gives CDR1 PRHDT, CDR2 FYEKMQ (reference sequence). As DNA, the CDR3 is TGTGCCAGCAGCTTAGAGGAGACCGAGCAGTACTTC. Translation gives CASSLEETEQYF.

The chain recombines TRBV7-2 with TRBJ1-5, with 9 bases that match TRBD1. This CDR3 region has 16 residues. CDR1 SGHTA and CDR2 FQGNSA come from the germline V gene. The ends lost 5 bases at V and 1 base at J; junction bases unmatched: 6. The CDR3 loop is CASSLRQGGSNQPQHF. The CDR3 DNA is TGTGCCAGCAGCCTTAGACAGGGGGGCAGCAATCAGCCCCAGCATTTT.